This is a list of T cell receptor beta chains from one sample in a study of control samples from healthy donors and cancer patients. Clones were read by immunoSEQ multiplex PCR, and TCRdb kept only the in-frame ones, dropping some. The profile shows some 22,000 clones, less than 90% of them singletons. Sequencing was done on a sample of PBMCs. The origin of the receptors is a man in his fifties or sixties with colorectal cancer. Both conserved end residues are part of each CDR3. Fields, in order: clone size, J gene, V gene, D gene, CDR3 length, CDR3 DNA, CDR3 protein. A D gene is named only where the DNA matches it firmly. Part of the rows lack a size; the others show once, few, many or a class for expanded clones.

NA TRBJ1-3 TRBV20-1 NA 14 TGCAGTGCTAGTCACAGAGACTCTGGAAACACCATATATTTT CSASHRDSGNTIYF
NA TRBJ1-2 TRBV11-2 TRBD1 15 TGTGCCAGCAGCCCGAGGACAGGGGAGGGCTATGGCTACACCTTC CASSPRTGEGYGYTF
NA TRBJ1-6 TRBV25-1 NA 13 TGTGCCAGCAGTTTAAAGACAGATTCACCCCTCCACTTT CASSLKTDSPLHF
NA TRBJ1-1 TRBV5-4 TRBD1 15 TGTGCCAGCAGCTTTTACAGGGGGGTGGACACTGAAGCTTTCTTT CASSFYRGVDTEAFF
NA TRBJ1-4 TRBV19 NA 15 TGTGCCAGTAGGTTGTCGGACGCAACTAATGAAAAACTGTTTTTT CASRLSDATNEKLFF
few TRBJ2-5 TRBV5-1 TRBD2 16 TGCGCCAGCAGCTTGACTAGCGGGGGGGCCTGGGAGACCCAGTACTTC CASSLTSGGAWETQYF
NA TRBJ2-7 TRBV6-6 TRBD2 16 TGTGCCAGCAGTCTTAAGACTAGCGGGGCAATCTACGAGCAGTACTTC CASSLKTSGAIYEQYF
NA TRBJ2-3 TRBV5-1 NA 14 TGCGCCAGCAGCAAGGACTCTAGCACAGATACGCAGTATTTT CASSKDSSTDTQYF
NA TRBJ2-5 TRBV24-1 NA 12 TGTGCCACCAGTGACGTAAAAGAGACCCAGTACTTC CATSDVKETQYF
NA TRBJ1-2 TRBV19 NA 13 TGTGCCATCTCTCGAGGACTGGACTATGGCTACACCTTC CAISRGLDYGYTF
NA TRBJ1-2 TRBV6-5 NA 14 TGTGCCAGCAGTTACAGGGATGTGGGCTATGGCTACACCTTC CASSYRDVGYGYTF
NA TRBJ2-1 TRBV18 TRBD2 16 TGTGCCAGCTCACCCCCGGCGGGGGATGCCTACAATGAGCAGTTCTTC CASSPPAGDAYNEQFF
NA TRBJ2-4 TRBV7-2 NA 14 TGTGCCAGCAGCTTAGCGCAGGGACAAAACATTCAGTACTTC CASSLAQGQNIQYF
NA TRBJ1-6 TRBV2 NA 14 TGTGCCAGCAGAGCCGCGGGGGATAATTCACCCCTCCACTTT CASRAAGDNSPLHF
NA TRBJ2-2 TRBV19 NA 15 TGTGCCAGTAGTACCCCGACCTCGAACACCGGGGAGCTGTTTTTT CASSTPTSNTGELFF
NA TRBJ2-2 TRBV20-1 NA 15 TGCAGTGCTAGTGGGCAGCCTACGGACACCGGGGAGCTGTTTTTT CSASGQPTDTGELFF
NA TRBJ2-6 TRBV5-5 NA 17 TGTGCCAGCAGCGACTTCCGTGACAGGTCTGGGGCCAACGTCCTGACTTTC CASSDFRDRSGANVLTF
NA TRBJ2-1 TRBV5-4 NA 12 TGTGCCAGCAGCTTGGACCACAATGAGCAGTTCTTC CASSLDHNEQFF
NA TRBJ1-1 TRBV6-1 NA 13 TGTGCCAGCAGTGATATTGGGAACACTGAAGCTTTCTTT CASSDIGNTEAFF
NA TRBJ2-7 TRBV19 TRBD1 17 TGTGCCAGTACCTCTAATGCCCGGGACAGGGGTTCCTACGAGCAGTACTTC CASTSNARDRGSYEQYF
NA TRBJ2-7 TRBV6-5 NA 15 TGTGCCAGCAGGCCGACGGTTACCGGACCCTACGAGCAGTACTTC CASRPTVTGPYEQYF
NA TRBJ2-5 TRBV24-1 TRBD1 15 TGTGCCACCAGTGTGGGCAGGGGGTGGCGGGAGACCCAGTACTTC CATSVGRGWRETQYF